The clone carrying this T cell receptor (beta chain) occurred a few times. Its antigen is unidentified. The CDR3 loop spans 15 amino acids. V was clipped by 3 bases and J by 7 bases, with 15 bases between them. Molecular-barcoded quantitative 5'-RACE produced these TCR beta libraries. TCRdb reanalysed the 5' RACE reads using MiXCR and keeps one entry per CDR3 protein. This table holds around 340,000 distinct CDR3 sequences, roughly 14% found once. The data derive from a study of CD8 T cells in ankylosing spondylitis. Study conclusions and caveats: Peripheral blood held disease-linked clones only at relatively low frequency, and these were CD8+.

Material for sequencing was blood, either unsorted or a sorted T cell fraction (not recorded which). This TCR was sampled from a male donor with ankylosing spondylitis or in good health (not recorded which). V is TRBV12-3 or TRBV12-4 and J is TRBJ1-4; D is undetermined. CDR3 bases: TGTGCCAGCAGTTTTAACGGGCCTCTGGCTGAAAAACTGTTTTTT. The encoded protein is CASSFNGPLAEKLFF.